This entry lists 32 T cell receptor beta chains sequenced from one sample in a study of CD8 T cells in ankylosing spondylitis. Findings of the study overall: Within ankylosing spondylitis blood, a TCR beta motif made up of seven to nine highly homologous variants appeared to be characteristic.

Their specific antigens are unknown. TCRdb re-derived calls from the 5' RACE reads in MiXCR, one entry per CDR3 protein. The profile covers 750,000 to 850,000 distinct CDR3 sequences, with about 11% appearing a single time and under 0.6% taken by the ten largest. Sequences were obtained from blood, either unsorted or a sorted T cell fraction (not recorded which). Receptors were obtained from a male donor with ankylosing spondylitis.

The chain recombines TRBV7-9 with TRBJ2-3; the D gene is possibly TRBD2 (5 bases). V shed 6 bases and J shed 7 bases, with 17 bases lying between them. The CDR3 is made up of 14 amino acids. CDR1 SEHNR and CDR2 FQNEAQ come from the germline V gene (reference sequence). CDR3 sequence (DNA): TGTGCCAGCAGACCCTCTGCAACGGGGAATACGCAGTATTTT. Residues: CASRPSATGNTQYF. The full variable domain, its missing parts supplied by reference TRBV7-9 and TRBJ2-3, is DTGVSQNPRHKITKRGQNVTFRCDPISEHNRLYWYRQTLGQGPEFLTYFQNEAQLEKSRLLSDRFSAERPKGSFSTLEIQRTEQGDSAMYLCASRPSATGNTQYFGPGTRLTVL.

This clonotype was found a few times. V gene TRBV20-1 combines with J gene TRBJ2-5, with D unresolved. Deletions cut 6 bases from V and 4 bases from J, with 15 bases between. CDR3 length equals 13 residues. Germline-derived CDR1 and CDR2 are DFQATT and SNEGSKA (reference sequence). CDR3 residues: CSAPTQVPETQYF. CDR3 in DNA: TGCAGTGCCCCGACTCAAGTCCCAGAGACCCAGTACTTC.

This clonotype was seen ten or more times. This chain joins TRBV20-1 and TRBJ2-3; 10 bases match TRBD2. The V gene end was trimmed by 3 bases and the J gene end by 2 bases; junction bases not matched to a gene: 2. Germline CDR1 is DFQATT and CDR2 is SNEGSKA (reference sequence). The CDR3 totals 14 residues. The CDR3 coding sequence is TGCAGTGCTAGGCTAGCGGGGGCCACAGATACGCAGTATTTT. This sequence encodes CSARLAGATDTQYF.

The rearrangement joins TRBV20-1 to TRBJ2-1, with 9 nucleotides matching TRBD2. Germline values: CDR1 DFQATT, CDR2 SNEGSKA (reference sequence). CDR3 size: 18 residues. Trimming cost V 1 base and J 1 base; bases outside gene matches: 11. CDR3 bases: TGCAGTGCTAGAGTCCCAGCGGGGGGCCGCCGATCCTACAATGAGCAGTTCTTC. Its protein product is CSARVPAGGRRSYNEQFF.

This clonotype was observed a handful of times. V is TRBV20-1 and J is TRBJ2-6; the D is unclear. The CDR3 runs 17 residues. Trimming shortened V by 3 bases and J by 0 bases, and 15 bases separated the two germline ends. Germline loops: CDR1 DFQATT, CDR2 SNEGSKA (reference sequence). The CDR3, as DNA: TGCAGTGCTAGGGGTTTAAAGGATTTCTCTGGGGCCAACGTCCTGACTTTC. Protein: CSARGLKDFSGANVLTF.

The table lists this clonotype with a few counts. The rearrangement uses TRBV6-1 and TRBJ2-7, with TRBD1 matching 9 bases. Unmatched junction bases numbered 13, after V lost 8 bases and J lost 2 bases. The CDR3 sequence is 16 residues long. In germline, CDR1 is MNHNS, CDR2 SASEGT. CDR3 region: CASRMRTGTGTYEQYF. For the CDR3, the DNA is TGTGCCAGCCGTATGAGAACCGGGACAGGGACCTACGAGCAGTACTTC.

This chain connects TRBV19 to TRBJ2-3; D remains unclear. Germline lookup yields CDR1 LNHDA and CDR2 SQIVND (reference sequence). V was shortened by 9 bases and J by 3 bases, with 19 bases between the two germline ends. This CDR3 is built from 15 residues. The chain's CDR3 is CASAPEYSGTDTQYF. The CDR3 region has the DNA TGTGCCAGCGCCCCGGAGTACTCCGGGACAGATACGCAGTATTTT.

Turning to this clonotype: An end of the junction differs from the germline gene, which may be a read error. The chain joins TRBV20-1 to TRBJ2-1; 7 bases match TRBD2. The CDR3 extends over 15 amino acids. The V gene's germline CDR1 is DFQATT and CDR2 SNEGSKA (reference sequence). CDR3 region: CSAGEGGTIYNEQFF. The CDR3 coding sequence is TGCAGTGCTGGAGAAGGTGGGACTATCTACAATGAGCAGTTCTTC.

This clonotype was found a few times. The chain recombines TRBV20-1 with TRBJ2-3; D possibly corresponds to TRBD1 (5 bases). Germline CDR1 DFQATT, CDR2 SNEGSKA (reference sequence). The CDR3 sequence is 11 residues long. This CDR3 reads CRTGRGDTQYF. In nucleotides, the CDR3 is TGCAGGACTGGAAGGGGAGATACGCAGTATTTT.

Only a few counts were recorded for this clonotype. The rearrangement uses TRBV6-5 and TRBJ1-2, with D possibly matching TRBD1 (5 bases). Germline V gene sequence: CDR1 MNHEY, CDR2 SVGAGI. The CDR3 is made up of 15 amino acids. Trimming pared 2 bases from V and 0 bases from J, leaving 10 bases between. CDR3 region: CASSYHGGANYGYTF. The CDR3 nucleotides read TGTGCCAGCAGTTACCATGGGGGGGCTAACTATGGCTACACCTTC.

Many counts were recorded for this clonotype. The chain couples TRBV10-3 to TRBJ1-2; TRBD1 is a possible D gene (6 bases). CDR1 is ENHRY and CDR2 is SYGVKD in the germline V gene. The CDR3 spans 15 residues. Trimming cost V 5 bases and J 2 bases, with 15 bases left between them. The CDR3 protein is CAISPQGGPNYGYTF. The CDR3 coding sequence is TGTGCCATCAGTCCACAGGGTGGTCCCAACTATGGCTACACCTTC.

This clonotype was observed a few times. The chain couples TRBV12-3 or TRBV12-4 to TRBJ2-7, with a weak D call TRBD2 (5 bases). The CDR3 extends over 13 amino acids. Trimming pared 7 bases from V and 6 bases from J, leaving 16 bases between. The DNA for the CDR3 is TGTGCCAGCACGCGGGCGTTAGGGTTCGAGCAGTACTTC. This sequence encodes CASTRALGFEQYF.

The CDR3: CASTPWQGTEAFF. The DNA for the CDR3 is TGTGCCAGCACGCCCTGGCAGGGAACTGAAGCTTTCTTT. The chain joins TRBV6-1 to TRBJ1-1; D might be TRBD1 (5 bases). Germline loops: CDR1 MNHNS, CDR2 SASEGT. The CDR3 covers 13 residues. Between the trimmed V and J ends, which lost 7 bases and 5 bases, there was a span of 14 bases.

This clonotype was counted many times. The chain couples TRBV5-1 to TRBJ2-7, with a tentative D call TRBD1 (7 bases). The CDR3 extends over 17 amino acids. Germline values: CDR1 SGHRS, CDR2 YFSETQ. V shed 2 bases and J shed 6 bases, with 24 bases lying between them. The CDR3, as DNA: TGCGCCAGCAGCTTAAGGGGGCCACTAGCCGGGAGCAGCGAGCAGTACTTC. Protein product: CASSLRGPLAGSSEQYF.

This chain uses TRBV7-2 with TRBJ1-2; no reliable D call. Germline CDR1 reads SGHTA; CDR2 reads FQGNSA. Between the trimmed V and J ends, which lost 3 bases and 10 bases, there was a span of 12 bases. The CDR3 runs to 12 residues. The CDR3, as DNA: TGTGCCAGCAGCTTGTATTTTGGCTTCTACACCTTC. Residues: CASSLYFGFYTF.

This clonotype has a handful of counts. V gene TRBV7-2 combines with J gene TRBJ1-3; no clear D. Trimming took 1 base from V and 8 from J, leaving 18 bases between them. The CDR3 contains 16 residues. Looked up from germline, CDR1 is SGHTA and CDR2 is FQGNSA. CDR3 nucleotide sequence: TGTGCCAGCAGCTTAGTTTTAGTACAGCCCCGATACACCATATATTTT. Protein: CASSLVLVQPRYTIYF.

This clonotype has more than one count but fewer than ten. The V and J genes are TRBV7-9 and TRBJ2-3; D is unresolved. The CDR3 contains 12 residues. V was pared by 5 bases and J by 10 bases, with 13 bases between. CDR1 is SEHNR, CDR2 FQNEAQ, per germline (reference sequence). The CDR3 coding sequence is TGTGCCAGCAGCCGCCCTATGAATCCGCAGTATTTT. This gives the protein CASSRPMNPQYF.

This clonotype occurred a few times. The chain has TRBV20-1 and TRBJ2-1; possible D gene TRBD1, 8 bases. Germline CDR1 reads DFQATT; CDR2 reads SNEGSKA (reference sequence). The CDR3 sequence is 14 residues long. V lost 6 bases, J lost 4 bases, and 16 bases lay in between. The CDR3 nucleotides read TGCAGTGCCGGGGGGCAGGGGGCGTACAATGAGCAGTTCTTC. Protein product: CSAGGQGAYNEQFF.

This rearrangement joins TRBV5-1 to TRBJ2-1, with D tentatively TRBD1 (5 bases). V dropped 5 bases and J dropped 7 bases, with 16 bases sitting between them. This CDR3 is 14 amino acids long. CDR1 and CDR2 (germline): SGHRS, YFSETQ. CDR3 sequence reads: CASSQGTPLNEQFF. The CDR3 DNA reads as TGCGCCAGCAGTCAGGGTACCCCTTTAAATGAGCAGTTCTTC.

J is TRBJ2-2 and V is TRBV7-9; D gene uncertain. Germline V CDR1 and CDR2: SEHNR, FQNEAQ (reference sequence). This CDR3 is built from 16 residues. V was pared by 3 bases and J by 3 bases, with 14 bases between. CDR3 nucleotides: TGTGCCAGCAGCTTTGATCTTGTCTCCTACACCGGGGAGCTGTTTTTT. It codes for CASSFDLVSYTGELFF.

The chain is built from TRBV5-1 and TRBJ1-1; unclear D gene. The CDR3 is 15 amino acids. V was pared by 0 bases and J by 8 bases, with 17 bases between. From germline, CDR1 is SGHRS and CDR2 YFSETQ. CDR3 amino acids: CASSLGGGLQGEAFF. DNA for the CDR3: TGCGCCAGCAGCTTGGGAGGAGGGCTACAAGGGGAAGCTTTCTTT.

V and J are TRBV9 and TRBJ2-6, with D uncertain. CDR1 SGDLS and CDR2 YYNGEE come from the germline V gene. This CDR3 region has 13 residues. V lost 2 bases and J lost 4, with 4 bases in between. CDR3 sequence: CASSVQGANVLTF. As DNA, the CDR3 is TGTGCCAGCAGCGTCCAGGGGGCCAACGTCCTGACTTTC.

The chain carries TRBV5-1 and TRBJ1-1; D is unclear. V was trimmed by 5 bases and J by 2 bases, leaving 13 bases between them. This CDR3 is 14 amino acids long. Looked up from germline, CDR1 is SGHRS and CDR2 is YFSETQ. As DNA, the CDR3 is TGCGCCAGCAGATTAGGGTATGGAAACACTGAAGCTTTCTTT. Protein: CASRLGYGNTEAFF.

The chain links TRBV5-1 to TRBJ2-2, with TRBD1 identical over 11 bases. The germline V gene encodes CDR1 SGHRS and CDR2 YFSETQ. This CDR3 region has 15 residues. With V trimmed by 4 bases and J by 5 bases, 4 bases remained unmatched. The CDR3 is CASSVRDRGTGELFF. Written as DNA, the CDR3 is TGCGCCAGCAGCGTCCGGGACAGGGGGACCGGGGAGCTGTTTTTT.

The V and J genes are TRBV29-1 and TRBJ1-2, with 7 bases matching TRBD1. CDR1 is SQVTM and CDR2 is ANQGSEA in the germline V gene. V gave up 8 bases and J gave up 4 bases; unmatched junction bases: 4. CDR3 size: 11 residues. CDR3 protein: CSSQGPYGYTF. The CDR3, as DNA: TGCAGCTCACAGGGGCCCTATGGCTACACCTTC.

This chain connects TRBV12-3 or TRBV12-4 to TRBJ2-3, with TRBD2 matching 9 bases. V lost 2 bases and J lost 0; bases outside the gene matches: 3. The CDR3 length is 16 residues. The CDR3 DNA is TGTGCCAGCAGTTTACGGCGGGGGGGCAGCACAGATACGCAGTATTTT. It translates to CASSLRRGGSTDTQYF.

The chain combines TRBV2 with TRBJ2-7; 8 bases match TRBD1. With 3 bases clipped from V and 5 bases from J, the junction kept 6 bases outside the gene matches. CDR3 length: 14 amino acids. Germline V CDR1 and CDR2: SNHLY, FYNNEI. The CDR3, as DNA: TGTGCCAGCAGTGACCAGGGGGCGGGCGACGAGCAGTACTTC. Protein: CASSDQGAGDEQYF.

This clonotype was seen ten or more times. The chain recombines TRBV7-6 with TRBJ2-3; D is uncertain. The V end was cut by 1 base, the J end by 2 bases, with 10 bases between. The CDR3 is 15 amino acids. Germline V gene data show CDR1 as SGHVS and CDR2 as FNYEAQ. CDR3 in DNA: TGTGCCAGCAGCTTAGGAGGCAGCCCCACAGATACGCAGTATTTT. Amino acid sequence: CASSLGGSPTDTQYF.

This clonotype was seen only a few times. CDR3 coding DNA: TGTGCCAGCAGCCAAGATGAGGGCAGGGGTGCCTACGAGCAGTACTTC. It translates to CASSQDEGRGAYEQYF. The chain combines TRBV4-2 with TRBJ2-7, with D possibly TRBD1 on 6 matching bases. This CDR3 has 16 residues. Trimming pared 0 bases from V and 2 bases from J, leaving 14 bases between. The germline V gene encodes CDR1 LGHNA and CDR2 YNFKEQ.

This clonotype was counted many times. The J gene is TRBJ1-1, the V gene TRBV7-2, with a tentative D call TRBD1 (5 bases). This CDR3 has 16 residues. Trimming took off 3 bases at V and 0 bases at J, with 14 bases between the two ends. Germline values: CDR1 SGHTA, CDR2 FQGNSA. CDR3 protein: CASSLWVTDMNTEAFF. The CDR3 DNA follows: TGTGCCAGCAGCTTGTGGGTGACAGATATGAACACTGAAGCTTTCTTT.

In this sample, this clonotype turned up many times. The chain recombines TRBV10-3 with TRBJ2-7, with D hard to call. The ends were cut back, 8 bases at V and 2 bases at J, with 10 bases in the middle. This CDR3 is built from 12 residues. Germline assignment: CDR1 ENHRY and CDR2 SYGVKD. CDR3 region: CAIGAPTYEQYF. The CDR3 bases are TGTGCCATCGGAGCTCCTACCTACGAGCAGTACTTC.

This rearrangement joins TRBV11-2 to TRBJ2-1; D is perhaps TRBD1 (5 bases). Germline values: CDR1 SGHAT, CDR2 FQNNGV. CDR3 size: 13 residues. Trimming pared 1 base from V and 10 bases from J, leaving 11 bases between. CDR3 in DNA: TGTGCCAGCAGCTTAGGTCGTAGGACAGAGCAGTTCTTC. It codes for CASSLGRRTEQFF.